The 2 T cell receptor beta chains below come from one sample, sequenced in a study of blood T cells in healthy people across ages. Next came a second PCR, run for roughly 6 to 11 cycles, which used a sample-barcoded 5' primer along with a J-beta primer mix. One entry per CDR3 protein, called by TCRdb with MiXCR from the 5' RACE reads. This repertoire shows about 1.5 million distinct CDR3 sequences, approximately 42% found once; its top ten account for roughly 7.9%. Sequencing input: blood. These receptors originate from a woman in her late teens or twenties in good health.

The chain combines TRBV6-4 with TRBJ1-1; TRBD1 is a possible D gene (6 bases). This CDR3 spans 15 amino acids. Trimming stripped 9 bases from V and 1 base from J, with 18 bases between. Germline loops: CDR1 MRHNA, CDR2 SNTAGT. The CDR3 region is CASLLTGPGNTEAFF. The CDR3 bases are TGTGCCAGTTTGTTGACAGGTCCCGGGAACACTGAAGCTTTCTTT.

The chain combines TRBV7-9 with TRBJ1-4, with TRBD1 as a possible D gene (5 bases). CDR1 and CDR2 from the germline V gene are SEHNR and FQNEAQ (reference sequence). This CDR3 comprises 18 residues. Between the trimmed V and J ends, which lost 0 bases and 0 bases, there was a span of 14 bases. This chain's CDR3 is CASSLARQPLPTNEKLFF. As DNA, the CDR3 is TGTGCCAGCAGCTTAGCGAGACAGCCGCTCCCAACTAATGAAAAACTGTTTTTT.